This T cell receptor (beta chain) was recorded in a study of blood T cell repertoires in COVID-19. Study-level information: Donors in the United States, Italy and Spain gave samples during acute or convalescent COVID-19. PBMCs, B-cell-depleted T cells, or T cells were the source of the cDNA or gDNA that made up the material.

Cohort assignment relied on participant-reported clinical history. This clone was seen more than once but under ten times. In the study's own analysis: The authors estimated nucleated cell counts from reference gene primer amplification. Repertoires were generated with immunoSEQ multiplex PCR, while TCRdb's copy carries only in-frame clones and drops some. The V and J calls and the clone size are those of that table, but D and trimming were determined from the DNA. This table holds about 230,000 clones, 70% to 90% found once. J lost 4 bases, V lost 5 bases, and 5 bases had no gene match. The CDR3 runs 15 residues. CDR1 SGHRS and CDR2 YFSETQ come from the germline V gene.

The chain links TRBV5-1 to TRBJ2-7; the match to TRBD2 covers 14 bases. The source material was PBMCs or T cells enriched from blood (not recorded which). This clonotype was obtained from a young man who had recovered from COVID-19. CDR3 bases: TGCGCCAGCAGAGGGGGGACTAGCGGGAGTTACGAGCAGTACTTC. Translation gives CASRGGTSGSYEQYF.